A single sample gave rise to the 19 T cell receptor beta chains below, sequenced in a study of spatial heterogeneity in lung cancer. TCRdb re-derived calls from the 5' RACE reads in MiXCR, one entry per CDR3 protein. Of roughly 60,000 distinct CDR3 sequences listed, roughly 8% are singletons. The time point here: sample taken at primary tumor resection. Researchers sequenced whole RNA taken from tumor, nontumor lung or frozen PBMC without sorting. This sample comprised PBMCs, obtained at surgery. All receptors come from a female donor with early-stage non-small cell lung cancer.

In this sample, this clonotype turned up many times. V and J are TRBV5-1 and TRBJ2-3; D ambiguous. V lost 4 bases to trimming and J lost 0 bases, with 12 bases between them. CDR1 and CDR2 (germline): SGHRS, YFSETQ. This CDR3 region has 15 residues. The CDR3 nucleotides are TGCGCCAGCAGCCTTGGTGGGGTGAGCACAGATACGCAGTATTTT. Amino acids: CASSLGGVSTDTQYF.

This clonotype was observed many times. The chain links TRBV12-3 or TRBV12-4 to TRBJ2-3; no clear D. The V gene lost 1 base and the J gene lost 3 bases, with 17 bases spanning the gap. The CDR3 is 17 residues long. The CDR3 nucleotides read TGTGCCAGCAGTTTAGAGAGGTGGCCACTTGAGACAGATACGCAGTATTTT. The encoded protein is CASSLERWPLETDTQYF.

This clonotype was recorded many times. This chain joins TRBV20-1 and TRBJ2-7; 11 bases are shared with TRBD2. V dropped 6 bases and J dropped 4; count of bases not matched to a gene: 8. CDR3 length: 14 amino acids. Germline V lookup: CDR1 DFQATT, CDR2 SNEGSKA (reference sequence). CDR3 region: CSALPGLAVYEQYF. The CDR3 nucleotides are TGCAGTGCGTTACCGGGACTAGCGGTTTACGAGCAGTACTTC.

This clonotype was found a few times. V usage is TRBV3-1 and J usage is TRBJ1-1; unclear D gene. The V gene lost 2 bases and the J gene lost 1 base, with 2 bases spanning the gap. Germline CDR1 reads LGHDT; CDR2 reads YNNKEL (reference sequence). The CDR3 runs 12 residues. Written as DNA, the CDR3 is TGTGCCAGCAGCCAAAGGAACACTGAAGCTTTCTTT. Translation gives CASSQRNTEAFF.

This clonotype was found many times. The chain is built from TRBV20-1 and TRBJ2-3; D gene unclear. Germline V gives CDR1 DFQATT, CDR2 SNEGSKA (reference sequence). The length of the CDR3 is 12 residues. Trimming stripped 3 bases from V and 3 bases from J, with 7 bases between. This CDR3 reads CSASVRTDTQYF. The CDR3 DNA reads as TGCAGTGCTAGCGTTCGGACAGATACGCAGTATTTT.

This clonotype was detected a few times. This sequence joins TRBV12-3 or TRBV12-4 and TRBJ1-1; TRBD1 might be the D (6 bases). This CDR3 spans 15 amino acids. V lost 0 bases and J 4 bases, leaving 12 bases between the germline ends. The CDR3 nucleotides read TGTGCCAGCAGTTTAGCGCAGGGGCAATCCACTGAAGCTTTCTTT. Translating gives CASSLAQGQSTEAFF.

For this clonotype: This CDR3 is missing its conserved last phenylalanine or tryptophan, likely due to a read error. The limits of the CDR3 on the DNA are not certain, so only TCRdb's listed CDR3 is given. The V call is TRBV2, the J call TRBJ2-3; the table's TRBD1 call for D was not verified on the DNA. From germline, CDR1 is SNHLY and CDR2 FYNNEI. The CDR3 contains 12 residues when both ends are counted. CDR3 loop: CASSIRGSPVGV.

This clonotype has a count of ten or more. The rearrangement uses TRBV27 and TRBJ1-2, with D unclear. CDR1 is MNHEY and CDR2 is SMNVEV in the germline V gene (reference sequence). Trimming removed 6 bases from V and 2 bases from J, with 10 bases in between. This CDR3 is 13 amino acids long. CDR3 DNA sequence: TGTGCCAGCAGGACGAGGTCCAACTATGGCTACACCTTC. Translation: CASRTRSNYGYTF.

There are a few counts of this clonotype. The rearrangement links TRBV20-1 to TRBJ2-3, with D perhaps TRBD2 (7 bases). Germline CDR1 and CDR2: DFQATT and SNEGSKA (reference sequence). The CDR3 covers 14 residues. V gave up 5 bases and J gave up 0 bases, with 12 bases separating them. CDR3 bases: TGCAGTGCTGGGGGGGGGCTGAGCACAGATACGCAGTATTTT. This gives the protein CSAGGGLSTDTQYF.

This clonotype was seen repeatedly, ten times or more. The V call is TRBV29-1, the J call TRBJ1-5; D ambiguous. This CDR3 is 14 amino acids long. Trimming shortened V by 4 bases and J by 0 bases, and 10 bases separated the two germline ends. CDR1 SQVTM and CDR2 ANQGSEA come from the germline V gene. The CDR3 DNA sequence: TGCAGCGTTGGGGTAGCAAATAGCAATCAGCCCCAGCATTTT. Its protein is CSVGVANSNQPQHF.

This clonotype occurred many times. This rearrangement joins TRBV6-6 to TRBJ1-1, with D uncertain. Trimming shortened V by 0 bases and J by 1 base, and 6 bases separated the two germline ends. The germline CDR1 and CDR2 sequences are MNHNY and SVGAGI (reference sequence). This CDR3 region has 14 residues. The CDR3 coding sequence is TGTGCCAGCAGTTACTCGAACAGGAACACTGAAGCTTTCTTT. Translation gives CASSYSNRNTEAFF.

This clonotype was counted at least ten times. This chain joins TRBV29-1 and TRBJ2-5; D gene unclear. The CDR3 extends over 12 amino acids. V shed 5 bases and J shed 0 bases, with 7 bases lying between them. Germline loops: CDR1 SQVTM, CDR2 ANQGSEA. CDR3 region: CSVRWNQETQYF. The CDR3 DNA is TGCAGCGTTAGGTGGAACCAAGAGACCCAGTACTTC.

Many counts were recorded for this clonotype. The gene calls are TRBV28 and TRBJ1-1, with no clear D. In germline, CDR1 is MDHEN, CDR2 SYDVKM. V was clipped by 2 bases and J by 1 base, with 8 bases between them. The CDR3 contains 14 residues. CDR3 coding DNA: TGTGCCAGCAGTTTACTAAGAGGGAACACTGAAGCTTTCTTT. Its protein product is CASSLLRGNTEAFF.

This clonotype was seen many times. The chain has TRBV7-2 and TRBJ2-3; 14 positions match TRBD2. V lost 5 bases and J lost 6; bases outside the gene matches: 10. The CDR3 is 17 residues long. CDR1 SGHTA and CDR2 FQGNSA come from the germline V gene. The CDR3 reads CASSPRTSGGPRDTQYF. CDR3 nucleotides: TGTGCCAGCAGCCCCCGGACTAGCGGGGGGCCTAGGGATACGCAGTATTTT.

This clonotype was observed at least ten times. The chain links TRBV19 to TRBJ2-2; the D gene is possibly TRBD1 (5 bases). The germline CDR1 and CDR2 sequences are LNHDA and SQIVND (reference sequence). V lost 7 bases and J 3 bases, leaving 12 bases between the germline ends. The CDR3 loop spans 14 amino acids. The CDR3 reads CASTTIRDTGELFF. CDR3 DNA: TGTGCCAGTACCACCATCAGGGACACCGGGGAGCTGTTTTTT.

The chain has TRBV24-1 and TRBJ2-3, with D unclear. The CDR3 loop spans 14 amino acids. V was cut by 3 bases and J by 1 base, with 7 bases left in between. Germline V gene lookup returns CDR1 KGHDR and CDR2 SFDVKD. Here the CDR3 DNA reads TGTGCCACCAGTGATCTTCGAGGCACAGATACGCAGTATTTT. Its protein is CATSDLRGTDTQYF.

At least ten counts were recorded for this clonotype. The V and J genes are TRBV5-1 and TRBJ2-1, with TRBD2 identical over 7 bases. CDR3 length equals 15 residues. Trimming cost V 0 bases and J 2 bases; bases outside gene matches: 2. Germline values: CDR1 SGHRS, CDR2 YFSETQ. The CDR3 region is CASSLDLAAYNEQFF. The CDR3 coding sequence is TGCGCCAGCAGCTTGGATCTAGCGGCCTACAATGAGCAGTTCTTC.

This clonotype has only a few counts. V is TRBV10-3 and J is TRBJ1-2; D is ambiguous. There are 12 residues in the CDR3. V was cut by 3 bases and J by 3 bases, with 5 bases left in between. CDR1 ENHRY and CDR2 SYGVKD come from the germline V gene. The CDR3 reads CAISEGDYGYTF. CDR3 in DNA: TGTGCCATCAGTGAAGGAGACTATGGCTACACCTTC.

There are many counts of this clonotype. The V gene is TRBV29-1, the J gene TRBJ2-5; D is unclear. The CDR3 contains 12 residues. The V end lost 1 base, the J end lost 7 bases, and 10 bases lay between the germline ends. Germline CDR1 SQVTM, CDR2 ANQGSEA. The CDR3 here is CSVEVASTTQYF. CDR3 in DNA: TGCAGCGTTGAAGTAGCCAGTACGACCCAGTACTTC.